This paragraph covers one T cell receptor (beta chain) sequence. The antigen remains unidentified. The V gene's germline CDR1 is MDHEN and CDR2 SYDVKM. The ends were cut back, 7 bases at V and 1 base at J, with 14 bases in the middle. This CDR3 comprises 15 residues. These data belong to a study of T cells in narcolepsy. Notes on the study in general: Comparing one patient's CSF and blood CD4+ clonotypes highlighted HCRT- and TRIB2-specific autoreactive clonotypes.

Sequencing was performed with immunoSEQ multiplex PCR; in TCRdb, only in-frame clones are kept and a portion is missing. Of some 33,000 clones in the sample, about nine tenths were seen once. This chain connects TRBV28 to TRBJ2-1, with unresolved D. The sample consisted of CD45RA- memory CD4+ T cells from PBMCs. This clonotype was obtained from a human donor with narcolepsy. Here the CDR3 reads CASNYQMNSYNEQFF. The CDR3 nucleotides read TGTGCCAGCAACTACCAGATGAATTCCTACAATGAGCAGTTCTTC. Full variable domain (rest looked up from reference TRBV28 and TRBJ2-1): DVKVTQSSRYLVKRTGEKVFLECVQDMDHENMFWYRQDPGLGLRLIYFSYDVKMKEKGDIPEGYSVSREKKERFSLILESASTNQTSMYLCASNYQMNSYNEQFFGPGTRLTVL.